This T cell receptor beta chain comes out of a study of blood T cell repertoires in COVID-19. This table comes from immunoSEQ multiplex PCR, and its TCRdb copy is limited to in-frame clones, with some not included. The sample yields approximately 200,000 clones, roughly nine tenths seen once. With V trimmed by 4 bases and J by 5 bases, 4 bases remained unmatched. Germline V CDR1 and CDR2: SGHRS, YFSETQ. The CDR3 spans 14 residues. The receptor comes from a woman aged 30 to 39 who had recovered from COVID-19. Material: PBMCs or T cells enriched from blood (not recorded which). V usage is TRBV5-1 and J usage is TRBJ1-1, with 11 bases lining up with TRBD1. The CDR3 sequence: CASSRTGGATEAFF. For the CDR3, the DNA is TGCGCCAGCAGCAGGACAGGGGGCGCGACTGAAGCTTTCTTT.